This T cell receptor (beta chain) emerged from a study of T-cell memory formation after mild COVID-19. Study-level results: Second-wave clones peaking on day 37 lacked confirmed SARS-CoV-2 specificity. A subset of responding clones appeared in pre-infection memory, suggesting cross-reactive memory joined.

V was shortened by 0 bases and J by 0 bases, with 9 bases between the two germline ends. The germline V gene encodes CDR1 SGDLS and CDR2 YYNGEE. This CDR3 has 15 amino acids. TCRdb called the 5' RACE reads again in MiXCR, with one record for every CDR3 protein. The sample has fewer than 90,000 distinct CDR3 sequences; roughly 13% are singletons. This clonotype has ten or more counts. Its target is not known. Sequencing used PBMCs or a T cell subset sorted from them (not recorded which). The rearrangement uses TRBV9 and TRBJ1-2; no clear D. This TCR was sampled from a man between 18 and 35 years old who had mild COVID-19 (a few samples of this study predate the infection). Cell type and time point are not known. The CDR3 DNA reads TGTGCCAGCAGCGTAGGAGGGCCCACTAACTATGGCTACACCTTC. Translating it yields CASSVGGPTNYGYTF.